This T cell receptor (beta chain) was documented in a study of cytomegalovirus exposure and HLA in healthy donors. The CDR3 totals 16 residues. V lost 5 bases to trimming and J lost 1 base; unmatched junction nucleotides: 8. Germline V gene lookup returns CDR1 SGHVS and CDR2 FQNEAQ. PCR employed 60 Vbeta and 13 Jbeta primers. Clones were read by immunoSEQ multiplex PCR, and TCRdb kept only the in-frame ones, dropping some. The sample holds 150,000 or so clones, roughly 70% seen once. Sample: PBMCs. The rearrangement joins TRBV7-8 to TRBJ2-5, with TRBD2 matching 9 bases. The source of this sequence is a man younger than 45 in good health and CMV-seronegative. The CDR3 loop reads CASSQKASGAQETQYF. DNA for the CDR3: TGTGCCAGCAGCCAAAAAGCTAGCGGGGCCCAAGAGACCCAGTACTTC.